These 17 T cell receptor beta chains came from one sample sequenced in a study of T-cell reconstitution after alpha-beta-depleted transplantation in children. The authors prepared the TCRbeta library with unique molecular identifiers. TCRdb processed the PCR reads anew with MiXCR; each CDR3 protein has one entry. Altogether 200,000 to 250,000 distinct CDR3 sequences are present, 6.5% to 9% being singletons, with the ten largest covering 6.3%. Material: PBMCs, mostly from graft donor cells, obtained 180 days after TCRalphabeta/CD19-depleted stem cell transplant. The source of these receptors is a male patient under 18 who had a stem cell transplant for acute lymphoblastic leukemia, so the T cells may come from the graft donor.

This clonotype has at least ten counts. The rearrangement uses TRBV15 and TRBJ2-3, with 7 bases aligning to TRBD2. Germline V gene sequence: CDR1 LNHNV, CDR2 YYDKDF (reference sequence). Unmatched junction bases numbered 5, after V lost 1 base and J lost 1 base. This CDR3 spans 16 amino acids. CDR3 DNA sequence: TGTGCCACCAGCAGAGGGGGGGGTTTTGGCACAGATACGCAGTATTTT. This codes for CATSRGGGFGTDTQYF.

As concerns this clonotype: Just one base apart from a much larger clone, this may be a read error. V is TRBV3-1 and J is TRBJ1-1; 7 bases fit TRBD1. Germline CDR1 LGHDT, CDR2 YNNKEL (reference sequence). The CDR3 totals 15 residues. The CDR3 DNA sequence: TGTGCCAGCGGCCAAATCACAGGGGTGTCCACTGAAGCTTTCTTT. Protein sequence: CASGQITGVSTEAFF.

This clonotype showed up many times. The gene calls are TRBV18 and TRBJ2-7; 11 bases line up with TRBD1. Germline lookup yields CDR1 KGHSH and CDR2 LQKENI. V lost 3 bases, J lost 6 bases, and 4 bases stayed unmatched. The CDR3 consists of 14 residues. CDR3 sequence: CASSPGQGVAEQYF. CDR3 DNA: TGTGCCAGCTCACCGGGACAGGGGGTCGCCGAGCAGTACTTC.

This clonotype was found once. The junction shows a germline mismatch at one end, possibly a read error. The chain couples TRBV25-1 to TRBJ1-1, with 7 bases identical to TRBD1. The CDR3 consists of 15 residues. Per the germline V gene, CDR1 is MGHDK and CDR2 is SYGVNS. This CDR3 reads CASTDPTGQNTKAFF. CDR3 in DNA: TGTGCCAGCACCGACCCAACGGGACAGAACACTAAAGCTTTCTTT.

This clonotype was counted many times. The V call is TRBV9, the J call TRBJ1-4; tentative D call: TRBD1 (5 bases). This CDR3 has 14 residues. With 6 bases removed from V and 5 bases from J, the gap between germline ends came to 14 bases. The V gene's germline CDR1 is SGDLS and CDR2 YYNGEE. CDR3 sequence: CASNQGQTNEKLFF. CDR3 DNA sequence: TGTGCCAGCAATCAGGGCCAGACAAATGAAAAACTGTTTTTT.

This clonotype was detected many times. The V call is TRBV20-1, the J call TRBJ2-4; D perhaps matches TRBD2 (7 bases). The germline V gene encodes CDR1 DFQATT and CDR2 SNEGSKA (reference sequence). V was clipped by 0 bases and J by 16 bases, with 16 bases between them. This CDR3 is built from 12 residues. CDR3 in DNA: TGCAGTGCTAGAGATCTTGGGGGGGCCATATACTTC. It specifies CSARDLGGAIYF.

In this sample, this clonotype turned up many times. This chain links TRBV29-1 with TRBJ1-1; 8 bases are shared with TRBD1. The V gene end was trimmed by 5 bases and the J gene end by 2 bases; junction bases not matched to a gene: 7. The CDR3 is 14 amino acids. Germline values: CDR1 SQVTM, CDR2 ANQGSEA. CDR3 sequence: CSVSGQGINTEAFF. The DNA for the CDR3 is TGCAGCGTTTCCGGACAGGGCATAAACACTGAAGCTTTCTTT. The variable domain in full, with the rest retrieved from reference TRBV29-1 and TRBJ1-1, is SAVISQKPSRDICQRGTSLTIQCQVDSQVTMMFWYRQQPGQSLTLIATANQGSEATYESGFVIDKFPISRPNLTFSTLTVSNMSPEDSSIYLCSVSGQGINTEAFFGQGTRLTVV.

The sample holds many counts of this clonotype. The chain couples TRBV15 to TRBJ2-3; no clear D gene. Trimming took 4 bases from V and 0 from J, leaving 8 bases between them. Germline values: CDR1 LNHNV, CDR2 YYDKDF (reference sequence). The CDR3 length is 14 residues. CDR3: CATSTAGSTDTQYF. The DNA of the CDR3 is TGTGCCACCAGCACAGCAGGTAGCACAGATACGCAGTATTTT.

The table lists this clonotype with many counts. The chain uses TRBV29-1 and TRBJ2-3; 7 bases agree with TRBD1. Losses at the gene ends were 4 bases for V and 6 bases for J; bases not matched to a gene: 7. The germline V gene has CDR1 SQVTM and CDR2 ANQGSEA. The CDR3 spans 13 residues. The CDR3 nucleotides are TGCAGCGTTGCCAGACAGGGTATGGATACGCAGTATTTT. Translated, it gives CSVARQGMDTQYF.

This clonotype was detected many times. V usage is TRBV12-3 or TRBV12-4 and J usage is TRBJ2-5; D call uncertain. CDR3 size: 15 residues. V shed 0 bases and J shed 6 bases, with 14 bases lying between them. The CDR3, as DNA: TGTGCCAGCAGTTTAGCGGCGTTCAGGTTGAAGACCCAGTACTTC. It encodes CASSLAAFRLKTQYF.

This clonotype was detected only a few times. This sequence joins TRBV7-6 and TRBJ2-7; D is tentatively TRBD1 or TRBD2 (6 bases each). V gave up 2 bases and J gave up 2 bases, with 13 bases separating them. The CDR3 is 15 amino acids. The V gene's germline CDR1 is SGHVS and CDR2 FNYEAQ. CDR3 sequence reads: CASSLSMGGPYEQYF. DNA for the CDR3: TGTGCCAGCAGCTTATCGATGGGGGGCCCCTACGAGCAGTACTTC. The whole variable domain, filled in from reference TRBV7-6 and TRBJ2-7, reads GAGVSQSPRYKVTKRGQDVALRCDPISGHVSLYWYRQALGQGPEFLTYFNYEAQQDKSGLPNDRFSAERPEGSISTLTIQRTEQRDSAMYRCASSLSMGGPYEQYFGPGTRLTVT.

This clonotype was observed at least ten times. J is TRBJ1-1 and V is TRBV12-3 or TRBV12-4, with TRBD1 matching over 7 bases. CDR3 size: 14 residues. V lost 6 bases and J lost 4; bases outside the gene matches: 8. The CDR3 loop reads CASRRGGGGTEAFF. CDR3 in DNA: TGTGCCAGCAGGAGGGGAGGGGGCGGCACTGAAGCTTTCTTT.

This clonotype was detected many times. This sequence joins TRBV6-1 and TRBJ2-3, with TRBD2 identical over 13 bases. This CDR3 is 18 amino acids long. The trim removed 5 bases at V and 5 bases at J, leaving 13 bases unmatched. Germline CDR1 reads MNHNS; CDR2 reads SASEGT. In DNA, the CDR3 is TGTGCCAGCAGTAGATTCCGACTAGCGGGGGGCCCCGGAGATACGCAGTATTTT. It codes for CASSRFRLAGGPGDTQYF.

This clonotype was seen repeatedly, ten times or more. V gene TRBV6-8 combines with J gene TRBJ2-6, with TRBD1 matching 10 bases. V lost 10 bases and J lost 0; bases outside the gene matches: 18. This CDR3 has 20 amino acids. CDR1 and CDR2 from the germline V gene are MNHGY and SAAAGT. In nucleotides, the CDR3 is TGTGCCACCTTAGACAGGGGGCGCAAAAAACAGCGCTCTGGGGCCAACGTCCTGACTTTC. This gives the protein CATLDRGRKKQRSGANVLTF.

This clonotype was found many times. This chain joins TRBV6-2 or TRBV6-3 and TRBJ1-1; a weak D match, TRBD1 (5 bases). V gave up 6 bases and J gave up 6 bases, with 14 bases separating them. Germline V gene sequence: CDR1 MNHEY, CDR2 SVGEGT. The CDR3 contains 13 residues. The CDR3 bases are TGTGCCAGCAGCCCCCGGTGGGGCTCTGAAGCTTTCTTT. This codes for CASSPRWGSEAFF.

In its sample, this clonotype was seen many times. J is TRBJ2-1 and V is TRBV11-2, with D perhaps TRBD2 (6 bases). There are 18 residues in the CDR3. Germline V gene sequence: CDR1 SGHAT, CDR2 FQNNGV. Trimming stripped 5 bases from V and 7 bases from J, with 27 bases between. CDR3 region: CASSPDRGRFWGGNEQFF. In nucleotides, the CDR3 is TGTGCCAGCAGCCCTGACCGGGGACGGTTTTGGGGAGGAAATGAGCAGTTCTTC.

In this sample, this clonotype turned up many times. CDR3 in amino acids: CASSQGIEAFF. In nucleotides, the CDR3 is TGTGCCAGCAGCCAAGGGATTGAAGCTTTCTTT. The rearrangement links TRBV4-2 to TRBJ1-1; D is ambiguous. Germline CDR1 LGHNA, CDR2 YNFKEQ. V lost 1 base, J lost 7 bases, and 4 bases lay in between. The CDR3 runs to 11 residues.